The subject of this entry is one T cell receptor (beta chain). The data were taken from a study of T cells in Graves' hyperthyroidism and ophthalmopathy. This CDR3 contains 12 residues. V lost 7 bases and J 7 bases, leaving 11 bases between the germline ends. From germline, CDR1 is SGHTA and CDR2 FQGNSA. The investigators amplified TCR beta CDR3 regions from RNA transcripts. With the HTBI primer set, the TCR CDR3 went through a first round of RT-PCR. Via MiXCR, TCRdb re-called the multiplex PCR reads, giving one row per CDR3 protein. The sample consists of about 380,000 distinct CDR3 sequences, about a fifth of them appearing once.

The TCR sequence derives from a man aged 18 to 35 with Graves' ophthalmopathy. The sequenced material came from blood. V is TRBV7-2 and J is TRBJ2-1, with a possible D match to TRBD1 (5 bases). Written as DNA, the CDR3 is TGTGCCAGCACCCAGGGTGTTAATGAGCAGTTCTTC. This sequence encodes CASTQGVNEQFF.